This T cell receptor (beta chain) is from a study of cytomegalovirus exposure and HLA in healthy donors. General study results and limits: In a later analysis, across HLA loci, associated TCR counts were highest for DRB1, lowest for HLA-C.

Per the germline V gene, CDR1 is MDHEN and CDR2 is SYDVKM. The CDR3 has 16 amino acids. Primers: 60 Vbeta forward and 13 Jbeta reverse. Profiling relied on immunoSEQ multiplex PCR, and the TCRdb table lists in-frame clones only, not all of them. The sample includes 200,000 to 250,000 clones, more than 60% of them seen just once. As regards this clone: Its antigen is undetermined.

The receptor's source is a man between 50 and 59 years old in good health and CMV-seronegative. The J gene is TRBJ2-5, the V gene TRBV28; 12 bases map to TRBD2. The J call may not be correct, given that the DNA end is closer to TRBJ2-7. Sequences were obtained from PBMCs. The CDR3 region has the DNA TGTGCCAGCAGTGCCCCTAGCGGGAGGGCCGGGTACGAGCAGTACTTC. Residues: CASSAPSGRAGYEQYF.